This TCR beta chain came from a study of graft-versus-host responses after intestinal transplantation. Study summary: Every recipient underwent anti-thymocyte globulin induction, then tacrolimus and steroids for 3 to 4 years.

Germline CDR1 and CDR2: SGHTA and FQGNSA. CDR3 size: 15 residues. The V end lost 0 bases, the J end lost 0 bases, and 8 bases lay between the germline ends. Using immunoSEQ multiplex PCR, the repertoire was profiled, and TCRdb retains in-frame clones only, with some absent. The sample shows about 88,000 clones, around nine tenths of them seen only once. Points on this clone: Antigen unknown.

This specimen consisted of unstimulated CD4+ T cells sorted from spleen or lymph node cells, obtained before intestinal transplant. J is TRBJ1-1 and V is TRBV7-2; D ambiguous. The receptor was derived from a human donor who received an intestinal transplant. The CDR3 loop is CASSLASSVNTEAFF. CDR3 bases: TGTGCCAGCAGCTTAGCTAGCAGCGTGAACACTGAAGCTTTCTTT.